This passage covers 29 T cell receptor beta chains from one sample sequenced in a study of graft-versus-host responses after intestinal transplantation. Processed graft tissue released its intraepithelial and lamina propria lymphocytes. The assay was immunoSEQ multiplex PCR, and TCRdb's table has in-frame clones only and misses some. The sample records 6,000 to 9,500 clones, more than 60% being singletons. The sample in question was ileum tissue, obtained 230 to 240 days after intestinal transplantation. The receptors were sampled from a human patient who received an intestinal transplant, so some T cells may come from the graft donor.

The V gene is TRBV6-1, the J gene TRBJ1-2; D may be TRBD1 (5 bases). The V end lost 1 base, the J end lost 4 bases, and 7 bases lay between the germline ends. The germline CDR1 and CDR2 sequences are MNHNS and SASEGT. There are 13 residues in the CDR3. The CDR3: CASSEGGFYGYTF. CDR3 in DNA: TGTGCCAGCAGTGAAGGGGGGTTCTATGGCTACACCTTC.

In its sample, this clone ranks as hyperexpanded. Other DNA variants within this sample encode the same CDR3. This chain connects TRBV7-3 to TRBJ2-1; 8 nucleotides line up with TRBD2. CDR1 SGHTA and CDR2 FQGTGA come from the germline V gene. The CDR3 spans 16 residues. V trimming: 2 bases; J trimming: 5 bases; junction bases outside the gene matches: 8. In DNA form, the CDR3 reads TGTGCCAGCAGCTTAGATGCCGGGGGGGAGAACAATGAGCAGTTCTTC. This encodes CASSLDAGGENNEQFF.

V gene TRBV6-1 combines with J gene TRBJ2-7, with D maybe TRBD2 (6 bases). The V end lost 4 bases, the J end lost 6 bases, and 16 bases lay between the germline ends. The CDR3 extends over 14 amino acids. From germline, CDR1 is MNHNS and CDR2 SASEGT. CDR3 protein: CASSVGPPGGEQYV. The CDR3 region has the DNA TGTGCCAGCAGTGTTGGTCCGCCCGGGGGCGAGCAGTACGTC.

The chain carries TRBV6-1 and TRBJ2-2; 7 nucleotides align to TRBD1. The CDR3 length is 16 residues. Germline lookup yields CDR1 MNHNS and CDR2 SASEGT. Trimming removed 4 bases from V and 4 bases from J; junction bases left unmatched: 9. Here the CDR3 reads CASSVTGQTTTGELFF. Here the CDR3 DNA reads TGTGCCAGCAGTGTCACGGGACAGACCACCACCGGGGAGCTGTTTTTT.

The chain is built from TRBV4-2 and TRBJ2-1, with D perhaps matching TRBD2 (5 bases). The V gene lost 0 bases and the J gene lost 6 bases, with 9 bases spanning the gap. The germline CDR1 and CDR2 sequences are LGHNA and YNFKEQ. The CDR3 extends over 14 amino acids. The CDR3 spells CASSQDRAGNEQFF. In DNA, the CDR3 is TGTGCCAGCAGCCAAGATCGGGCGGGCAATGAGCAGTTCTTC.

The rearrangement uses TRBV2 and TRBJ2-2; 7 bases are shared with TRBD1. V lost 6 bases to trimming and J lost 4 bases; unmatched junction nucleotides: 5. From germline, CDR1 is SNHLY and CDR2 FYNNEI. The CDR3 consists of 14 residues. The chain's CDR3 is CASRADRVTGELFF. CDR3 nucleotide sequence: TGTGCCAGCAGGGCCGACAGGGTCACCGGGGAGCTGTTTTTT.

The V call is TRBV7-9, the J call TRBJ2-3; unclear D gene. CDR3 length: 16 residues. Trimming removed 1 base from V and 2 bases from J, with 13 bases in between. Looked up from germline, CDR1 is SEHNR and CDR2 is FQNEAQ (reference sequence). The CDR3 loop reads CASSLGVLMVTDTQYF. The CDR3, as DNA: TGTGCCAGCAGCTTAGGGGTATTGATGGTCACAGATACGCAGTATTTT.

This clone showed up just a few times. The junction departs from the called germline gene at one end, perhaps through a read error. The same CDR3 is also encoded by other DNA sequences in this sample. This rearrangement joins TRBV7-9 to TRBJ1-5; 7 bases map to TRBD1. Germline CDR1 is SEHNR and CDR2 is FQNEAQ (reference sequence). The CDR3 runs 15 residues. The CDR3 loop is CASSSGQLSNQPQHF. The CDR3 coding sequence is TGTGCCAGCAGCTCGGGACAGCTTAGCAACCAGCCCCAGCATTTT.

The chain has TRBV6-5 and TRBJ2-2; 10 bases are a match to TRBD1. The CDR3 is 13 residues long. Germline CDR1 reads MNHEY; CDR2 reads SVGAGI. The V segment lost 8 bases and the J segment 6 bases; nucleotides outside the gene matches: 3. CDR3 bases: TGTGCCAGCCTCGACAGGGGGCCCGGGGAGCTGTTTTTT. This encodes CASLDRGPGELFF.

On this clone itself: The same CDR3 arises from other DNA sequences in this sample as well. This chain joins TRBV4-2 and TRBJ1-1; D uncertain. The CDR3 totals 13 residues. Germline lookup yields CDR1 LGHNA and CDR2 YNFKEQ. Trimming removed 1 base from V and 2 bases from J, with 5 bases in between. The DNA for the CDR3 is TGTGCCAGCAGCCAAGGGATCAACACTGAAGCTTTCTTT. Translation gives CASSQGINTEAFF.

The table lists this clone with a few counts. The V gene is TRBV5-1, the J gene TRBJ1-4, with 7 positions matching TRBD1. Trimming cost V 2 bases and J 3 bases; bases outside gene matches: 10. CDR3 length equals 17 residues. The V gene's germline CDR1 is SGHRS and CDR2 YFSETQ. CDR3 in amino acids: CASSFSPTTGPNEKLFF. CDR3 coding DNA: TGCGCCAGCAGCTTCTCCCCTACGACAGGGCCTAATGAAAAACTGTTTTTT.

The chain links TRBV5-1 to TRBJ2-7; 13 bases agree with TRBD2. The CDR3 loop spans 15 amino acids. V lost 3 bases, J lost 5 bases, and 5 bases stayed unmatched. Germline V gives CDR1 SGHRS, CDR2 YFSETQ. CDR3 residues: CASSSGTSGVDEQYV. CDR3 bases: TGCGCCAGCAGCTCGGGGACTAGCGGGGTCGACGAGCAGTACGTC.

The sample holds a few counts of this clone. The chain carries TRBV10-3 and TRBJ2-3, with D perhaps TRBD2 (5 bases). The CDR3 length is 15 residues. Trimming shortened V by 1 base and J by 8 bases, and 16 bases separated the two germline ends. Germline V gene data show CDR1 as ENHRY and CDR2 as SYGVKD. CDR3 nucleotides: TGTGCCATCAGTGAGTTGACCCCCACGGCGGGTACGCAGTATTTT. Encoded protein: CAISELTPTAGTQYF.

In DNA form, the CDR3 reads TGTGCCAGCAGTCCCCTCTTGAACACTGAAGCTTTCTTT. Translating it yields CASSPLLNTEAFF. The chain employs TRBV6-5 and TRBJ1-1; no clear D. The V gene's germline CDR1 is MNHEY and CDR2 SVGAGI. The CDR3 has 13 residues. V was trimmed by 5 bases and J by 0 bases, leaving 7 bases between them.

CDR3 loop: CASSQGRDNRGYTF. Here the CDR3 DNA reads TGCGCCAGCAGCCAAGGTCGGGACAATCGTGGCTACACCTTC. V gene TRBV4-1 combines with J gene TRBJ1-2; weak D call: TRBD1 (6 bases). This CDR3 is 14 amino acids long. The V and J ends lost 1 base and 7 bases respectively, with 13 bases between them. Germline V gene sequence: CDR1 MGHRA, CDR2 YSYEKL.

Only one count was recorded for this clone. The chain uses TRBV5-5 and TRBJ2-7; a weak D match, TRBD1 (6 bases). CDR1 is SGHKS and CDR2 is YYEKEE in the germline V gene (reference sequence). CDR3 size: 14 residues. The V gene lost 4 bases and the J gene lost 7 bases, with 18 bases spanning the gap. The CDR3 is CASSPGQRMGEQYV. CDR3 sequence (DNA): TGTGCCAGCAGCCCGGGACAAAGGATGGGAGAGCAGTACGTC.

This CDR3 reads CASSFRGETQYF. CDR3 nucleotides: TGTGCCAGCAGCTTCCGGGGGGAGACCCAGTACTTC. The chain has TRBV11-2 and TRBJ2-5, with D possibly matching TRBD2 (6 bases). Germline CDR1 SGHAT, CDR2 FQNNGV. V gave up 3 bases and J gave up 5 bases, with 7 bases separating them. The CDR3 sequence is 12 residues long.

The J gene is TRBJ2-5, the V gene TRBV11-2; TRBD1 is a possible D gene (6 bases). Per germline, CDR1 SGHAT and CDR2 FQNNGV. V lost 5 bases, J lost 0 bases, and 13 bases lay in between. The CDR3 runs 15 residues. The CDR3 loop is CASSPPAGDQETQYF. CDR3 sequence (DNA): TGTGCCAGCAGCCCACCGGCAGGGGACCAAGAGACCCAGTACTTC.

This chain connects TRBV7-9 to TRBJ2-6; no definite D call. CDR1 is SEHNR and CDR2 is FQNEAQ in the germline V gene (reference sequence). The V and J ends lost 1 base and 0 bases respectively, with 4 bases between them. This CDR3 is 15 amino acids long. CDR3 DNA sequence: TGTGCCAGCAGCTTAGTTGCCTCTGGGGCCAACGTCCTGACTTTC. Translation: CASSLVASGANVLTF.

This clone has a handful of counts. The genes are TRBV7-9 and TRBJ2-1; possibly TRBD2 for D (6 bases). Trimming took 1 base from V and 10 from J, leaving 14 bases between them. The germline V gene has CDR1 SEHNR and CDR2 FQNEAQ (reference sequence). The CDR3 has 14 residues. DNA of the CDR3: TGTGCCAGCAGCTTAGAGGTACGGGGAGGAGAGCAGTTCTTC. It yields the protein CASSLEVRGGEQFF. The full variable domain, completed using reference TRBV7-9 and TRBJ2-1, is DTGVSQNPRHKITKRGQNVTFRCDPISEHNRLYWYRQTLGQGPEFLTYFQNEAQLEKSRLLSDRFSAERPKGSFSTLEIQRTEQGDSAMYLCASSLEVRGGEQFFGPGTRLTVL.

This clone was counted a few times. The chain joins TRBV19 to TRBJ1-1, with D tentatively TRBD1 (5 bases). Trimming took off 3 bases at V and 11 bases at J, with 22 bases between the two ends. Per the germline V gene, CDR1 is LNHDA and CDR2 is SQIVND (reference sequence). This CDR3 spans 15 amino acids. The CDR3 loop is CASSISIGDALGAFF. As DNA, the CDR3 is TGTGCCAGTAGTATCTCAATAGGGGACGCTCTGGGGGCTTTCTTT.

V gene TRBV10-1 combines with J gene TRBJ2-2; TRBD2 aligns across 9 bases. V gave up 5 bases and J gave up 4 bases; unmatched junction bases: 2. The CDR3 is 14 amino acids. From germline, CDR1 is WNHNN and CDR2 SYGVQD (reference sequence). This CDR3 reads CASSKAGGTGELFF. The CDR3 DNA follows: TGCGCCAGCAGTAAAGCGGGGGGCACCGGGGAGCTGTTTTTT.

To note about this clone: The same CDR3 arises from other DNA sequences in this sample as well. The chain is built from TRBV7-9 and TRBJ1-6, with 8 bases lining up with TRBD1. Trimming took 5 bases from V and 9 from J; bases not matched to a gene: 9. This CDR3 spans 15 amino acids. Germline CDR1 SEHNR, CDR2 FQNEAQ (reference sequence). The CDR3 sequence: CASSPVQGASSPLHF. CDR3 nucleotides: TGTGCCAGCAGCCCAGTCCAGGGGGCTTCTTCACCCCTCCACTTT.

This chain connects TRBV28 to TRBJ2-3; no definite D call. This CDR3 region has 13 residues. Germline V lookup: CDR1 MDHEN, CDR2 SYDVKM. The V and J ends lost 8 bases and 0 bases respectively, with 9 bases between them. CDR3 region: CASDSGSTDTQYF. DNA of the CDR3: TGTGCCAGCGACTCCGGGAGCACAGATACGCAGTATTTT.

The chain recombines TRBV7-9 with TRBJ2-5, with D maybe TRBD1 (5 bases). There are 14 residues in the CDR3. Looked up from germline, CDR1 is SEHNR and CDR2 is FQNEAQ (reference sequence). Trimming stripped 3 bases from V and 3 bases from J, with 11 bases between. CDR3 bases: TGTGCCAGCAGCTTGGGGCAGGGTGAAGAGACCCAGTACTTC. It yields the protein CASSLGQGEETQYF.

Concerning this clone: One end of the junction is discordant with germline, which a read error may explain. V is TRBV29-1 and J is TRBJ2-3, with a weak D call TRBD2 (6 bases). The CDR3 runs to 17 residues. The germline V gene has CDR1 SQVTM and CDR2 ANQGSEA. CDR3 amino acids: CGVGGTSEWDGTDTQYF. Here the CDR3 DNA reads TGCGGCGTTGGCGGGACCAGTGAATGGGATGGCACAGATACGCAGTATTTT.

The V and J genes are TRBV6-5 and TRBJ2-3; possibly TRBD1 for D (6 bases). Between the trimmed V and J ends, which lost 2 bases and 6 bases, there was a span of 12 bases. Germline V gene lookup returns CDR1 MNHEY and CDR2 SVGAGI. The length of the CDR3 is 14 residues. The CDR3 DNA is TGTGCCAGCAGTTACCGGGACCAGGGGGATACGCAGTATTTT. Translation gives CASSYRDQGDTQYF.

The chain joins TRBV7-2 to TRBJ2-7; 7 nucleotides line up with TRBD2. The CDR3 length is 16 residues. CDR1 is SGHTA, CDR2 FQGNSA, per germline. Unmatched junction bases numbered 9, after V lost 4 bases and J lost 0 bases. The CDR3 DNA reads as TGTGCCAGCAGCTGGACCCCCGGGGAGGGCTCCTACGAGCAGTACGTC. It translates to CASSWTPGEGSYEQYV.

The chain is built from TRBV10-3 and TRBJ1-6; TRBD1 aligns across 7 bases. CDR1 and CDR2 from the germline V gene are ENHRY and SYGVKD. The CDR3 runs 13 residues. The J segment lost 5 bases and the V segment lost 8 bases, leaving 3 bases of the junction unmatched. The CDR3 protein is CAIAGTDNSPLHF. The CDR3 nucleotides are TGTGCCATCGCCGGGACAGATAATTCACCCCTCCACTTT.